This T cell receptor beta chain was documented in a study of cytomegalovirus exposure and HLA in healthy donors. 13 Jbeta primers and 60 Vbeta primers were used for the PCR. Profiling relied on immunoSEQ multiplex PCR, and the TCRdb table lists in-frame clones only, not all of them. The table lists some 150,000 clones, about 76% of them singletons. Trimming removed 2 bases from V and 2 bases from J, with 7 bases in between. Germline values: CDR1 SGHAT, CDR2 FQDESV (reference sequence). The CDR3 runs 13 residues. The sequencing input was PBMCs. V is TRBV11-1 and J is TRBJ2-7; the D is unclear. This receptor was taken from a man aged 18 to 35 in good health and CMV-seronegative. CDR3 sequence reads: CASSLQVPYEQYF. The CDR3 nucleotides are TGTGCCAGCAGCTTACAGGTACCCTACGAGCAGTACTTC.